The rows below give T cell receptor beta chains drawn from one sample of a study of STAT3 mutations in large granular lymphocyte leukemia. The repertoire was sequenced with immunoSEQ multiplex PCR; TCRdb's copy has only in-frame clones and lacks some. The sample lists more than 2,000 clones, over 45% seen once, with 55% in the top ten. Sequenced sample: peripheral blood mononuclear cells. These receptors were obtained from a man aged 55 to 70 with T-cell large granular lymphocyte leukemia. Some clones in this sample may be carry-over from other donors' samples. The conserved cysteine and the conserved F or W are not part of the CDR3 here. D genes are given only for firm matches.

D: TRBD1; V: TRBV30; J: TRBJ2-3; CDR3: AWSDGQGADTQY
D: NA; V: TRBV4-2; J: TRBJ2-5; CDR3: ASSHLQRGEETQY
D: NA; V: TRBV7-8; J: TRBJ2-7; CDR3: ASSLAVDYEQY
D: NA; V: TRBV2; J: TRBJ1-6; CDR3: ASSGGNSPLH
D: TRBD1; V: TRBV7-9; J: TRBJ2-1; CDR3: ASSFMGQGDSEQF
D: NA; V: TRBV18; J: TRBJ2-7; CDR3: ASSPGTHKGYEQY
D: NA; V: TRBV7-9; J: TRBJ1-2; CDR3: ASSFSTGSYGYT
D: NA; V: TRBV29-1; J: TRBJ1-2; CDR3: SVHGARGYT
D: NA; V: TRBV28; J: TRBJ1-3; CDR3: ASSFHRGSGNTIY
D: NA; V: TRBV4-3; J: TRBJ1-2; CDR3: ASSQDAIRTGGYT
D: TRBD1; V: TRBV5-6; J: TRBJ1-2; CDR3: ASSIGQAYYGYT
D: NA; V: TRBV30; J: TRBJ1-2; CDR3: ARTEGSYGYT
D: NA; V: TRBV5-1; J: TRBJ2-3; CDR3: ASSPENTDTQY
D: NA; V: TRBV4-2; J: TRBJ1-6; CDR3: ASSQLQGVGNSPLH
D: NA; V: TRBV30; J: TRBJ1-4; CDR3: AWTMTGLNEKLF
D: NA; V: TRBV18; J: TRBJ1-1; CDR3: ASSPALQNTEAF
D: NA; V: TRBV30; J: TRBJ2-7; CDR3: AWSGVAYEQY
D: NA; V: TRBV5-1; J: TRBJ2-7; CDR3: ASNRSGPLEQY
D: TRBD1; V: TRBV7-9; J: TRBJ2-7; CDR3: ASSFPSGTGLPYEQY
D: NA; V: TRBV5-1; J: TRBJ1-2; CDR3: ASSLGQGPYGYT
D: TRBD1; V: TRBV18; J: TRBJ1-2; CDR3: ASSPDRVGNGYT
D: NA; V: TRBV15; J: TRBJ2-3; CDR3: ATSQQGDTQY
D: NA; V: TRBV7-9; J: TRBJ2-7; CDR3: ASSRDYEQY
D: NA; V: TRBV9; J: TRBJ2-3; CDR3: ASSTYWSLTDTQY